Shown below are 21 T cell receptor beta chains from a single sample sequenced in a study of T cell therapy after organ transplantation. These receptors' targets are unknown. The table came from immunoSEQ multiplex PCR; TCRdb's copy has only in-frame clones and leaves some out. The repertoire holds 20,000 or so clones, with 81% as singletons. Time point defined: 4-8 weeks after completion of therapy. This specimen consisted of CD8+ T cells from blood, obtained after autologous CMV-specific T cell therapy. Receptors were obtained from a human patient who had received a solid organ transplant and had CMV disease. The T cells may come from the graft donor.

Written as DNA, the CDR3 is TGTGCCTGGAGTGACGGACAGGGGGACTCCTACGAGCAGTACTTC. Translation: CAWSDGQGDSYEQYF. This chain links TRBV30 with TRBJ2-7; 10 nucleotides match TRBD1. The V and J ends lost 1 base and 0 bases, in that order; junction bases with no gene match: 3. There are 15 residues in the CDR3. Germline CDR1 and CDR2: GTSNPN and SVGIG (reference sequence).

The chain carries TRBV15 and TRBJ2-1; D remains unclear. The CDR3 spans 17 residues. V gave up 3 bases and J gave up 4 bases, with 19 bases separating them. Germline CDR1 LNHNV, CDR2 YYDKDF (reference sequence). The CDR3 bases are TGTGCCACCAGCAGTACTGGGAACAGTCAAGGGTACAATGAGCAGTTCTTC. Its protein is CATSSTGNSQGYNEQFF. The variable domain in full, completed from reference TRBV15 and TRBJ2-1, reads DAMVIQNPRYQVTQFGKPVTLSCSQTLNHNVMYWYQQKSSQAPKLLFHYYDKDFNNEADTPDNFQSRRPNTSFCFLDIRSPGLGDTAMYLCATSSTGNSQGYNEQFFGPGTRLTVL.

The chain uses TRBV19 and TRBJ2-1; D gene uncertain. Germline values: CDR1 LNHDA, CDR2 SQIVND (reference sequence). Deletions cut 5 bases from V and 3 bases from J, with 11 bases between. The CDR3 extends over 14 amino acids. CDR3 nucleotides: TGTGCCAGTAGTCCCCAGTGGGACTACAATGAGCAGTTCTTC. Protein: CASSPQWDYNEQFF.

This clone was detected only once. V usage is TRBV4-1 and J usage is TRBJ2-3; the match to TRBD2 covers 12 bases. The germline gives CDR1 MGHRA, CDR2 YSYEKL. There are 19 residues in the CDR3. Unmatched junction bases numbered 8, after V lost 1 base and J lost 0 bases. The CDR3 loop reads CASSQGTSGAYSSTDTQYF. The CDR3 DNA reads TGCGCCAGCAGCCAAGGGACTAGCGGGGCTTACTCTAGCACAGATACGCAGTATTTT.

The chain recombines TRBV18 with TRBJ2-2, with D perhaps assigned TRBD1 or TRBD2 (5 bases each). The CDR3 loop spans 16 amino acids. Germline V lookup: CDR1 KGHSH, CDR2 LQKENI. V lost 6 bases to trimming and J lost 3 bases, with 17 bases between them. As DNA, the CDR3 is TGTGCCAGCTCGGGAGCTGAGCAGGGTGACACCGGGGAGCTGTTTTTT. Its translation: CASSGAEQGDTGELFF.

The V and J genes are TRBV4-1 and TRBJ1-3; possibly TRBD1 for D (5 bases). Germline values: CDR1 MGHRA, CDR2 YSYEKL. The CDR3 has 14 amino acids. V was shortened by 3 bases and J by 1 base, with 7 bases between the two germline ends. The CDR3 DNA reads TGCGCCAGCAGCCACCCAGGGTCTGGAAACACCATATATTTT. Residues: CASSHPGSGNTIYF.

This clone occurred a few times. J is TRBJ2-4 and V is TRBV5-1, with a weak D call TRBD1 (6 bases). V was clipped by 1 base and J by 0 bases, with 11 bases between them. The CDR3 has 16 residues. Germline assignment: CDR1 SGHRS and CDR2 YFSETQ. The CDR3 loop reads CASSLQGLGAKNIQYF. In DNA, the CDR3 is TGCGCCAGCAGCTTGCAGGGGCTAGGAGCCAAAAACATTCAGTACTTC.

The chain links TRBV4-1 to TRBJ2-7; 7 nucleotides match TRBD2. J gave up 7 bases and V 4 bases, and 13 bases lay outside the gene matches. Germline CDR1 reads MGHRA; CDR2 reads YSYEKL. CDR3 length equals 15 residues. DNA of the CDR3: TGCGCCAGCAGCCCAGGCGCGGGGGACTTTGGGGAGCAGTACTTC. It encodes CASSPGAGDFGEQYF.

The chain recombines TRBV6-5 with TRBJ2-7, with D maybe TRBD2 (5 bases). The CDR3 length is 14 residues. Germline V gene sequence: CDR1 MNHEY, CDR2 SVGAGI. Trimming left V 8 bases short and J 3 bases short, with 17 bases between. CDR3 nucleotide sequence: TGTGCCAGCTGTTCCTCCGGACTCTTCTACGAGCAGTACTTC. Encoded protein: CASCSSGLFYEQYF.

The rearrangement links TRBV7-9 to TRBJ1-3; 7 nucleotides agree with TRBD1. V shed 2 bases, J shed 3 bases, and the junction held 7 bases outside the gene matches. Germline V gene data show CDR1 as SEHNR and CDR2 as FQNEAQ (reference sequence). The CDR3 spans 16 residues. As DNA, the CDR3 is TGTGCCAGCAGCTTAAGGTCGGCAGGGGGTGGAAACACCATATATTTT. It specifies CASSLRSAGGGNTIYF.

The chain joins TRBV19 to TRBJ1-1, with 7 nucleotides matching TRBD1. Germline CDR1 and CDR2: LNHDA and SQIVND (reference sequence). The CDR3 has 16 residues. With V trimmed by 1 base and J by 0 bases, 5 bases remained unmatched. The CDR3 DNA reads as TGTGCCAGTAGTATAGTGGAGGGGGCGGTGAACACTGAAGCTTTCTTT. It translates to CASSIVEGAVNTEAFF.

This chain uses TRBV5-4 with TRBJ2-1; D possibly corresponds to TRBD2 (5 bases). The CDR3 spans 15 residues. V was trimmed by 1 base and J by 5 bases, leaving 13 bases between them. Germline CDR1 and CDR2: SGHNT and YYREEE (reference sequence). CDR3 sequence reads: CASSLRVAPDNEQFF. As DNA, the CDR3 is TGTGCCAGCAGCTTGCGAGTAGCGCCAGACAATGAGCAGTTCTTC. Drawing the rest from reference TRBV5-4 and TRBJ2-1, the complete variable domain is ETGVTQSPTHLIKTRGQQVTLRCSSQSGHNTVSWYQQALGQGPQFIFQYYREEENGRGNFPPRFSGLQFPNYSSELNVNALELDDSALYLCASSLRVAPDNEQFFGPGTRLTVL.

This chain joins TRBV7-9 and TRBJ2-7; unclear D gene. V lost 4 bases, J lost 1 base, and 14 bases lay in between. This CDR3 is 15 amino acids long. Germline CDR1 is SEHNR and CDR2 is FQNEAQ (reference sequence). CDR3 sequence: CASSSALADSYEQYF. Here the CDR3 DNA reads TGTGCCAGCAGCTCCGCCCTGGCAGATTCCTACGAGCAGTACTTC.

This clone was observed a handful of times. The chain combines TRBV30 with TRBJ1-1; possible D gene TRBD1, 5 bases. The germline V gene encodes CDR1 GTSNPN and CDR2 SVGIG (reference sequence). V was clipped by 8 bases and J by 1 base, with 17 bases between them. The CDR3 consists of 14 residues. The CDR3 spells CAHVGVPANTEAFF. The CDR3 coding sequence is TGTGCCCACGTGGGGGTGCCGGCGAACACTGAAGCTTTCTTT.

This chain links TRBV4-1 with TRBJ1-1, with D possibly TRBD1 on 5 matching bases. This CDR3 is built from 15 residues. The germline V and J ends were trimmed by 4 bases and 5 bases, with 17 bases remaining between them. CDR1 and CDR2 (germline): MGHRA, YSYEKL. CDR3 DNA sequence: TGCGCCAGCAGCCGGGACCGCGCTCGGGAGACTGAAGCTTTCTTT. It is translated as CASSRDRARETEAFF.

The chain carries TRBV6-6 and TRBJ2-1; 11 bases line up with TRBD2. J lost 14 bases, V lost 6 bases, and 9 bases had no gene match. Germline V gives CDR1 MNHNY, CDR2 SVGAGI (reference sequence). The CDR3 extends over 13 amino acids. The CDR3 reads CASRLAGEFWEFF. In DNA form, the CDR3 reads TGTGCCAGCAGACTAGCGGGAGAATTTTGGGAGTTCTTC.

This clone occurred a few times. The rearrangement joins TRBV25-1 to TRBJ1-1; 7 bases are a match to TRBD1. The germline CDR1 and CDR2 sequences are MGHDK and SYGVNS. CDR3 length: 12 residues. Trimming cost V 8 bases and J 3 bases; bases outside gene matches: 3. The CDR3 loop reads CASQTGDTEAFF. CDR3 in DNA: TGTGCCAGCCAAACAGGGGACACTGAAGCTTTCTTT.

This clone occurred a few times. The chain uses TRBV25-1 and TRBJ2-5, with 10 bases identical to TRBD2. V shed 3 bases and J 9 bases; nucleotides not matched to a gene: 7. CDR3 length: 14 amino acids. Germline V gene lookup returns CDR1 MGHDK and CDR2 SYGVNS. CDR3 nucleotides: TGTGCCAGCAGTGACAGCGGGAGGGCCGTGGCCCAGTACTTC. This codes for CASSDSGRAVAQYF.

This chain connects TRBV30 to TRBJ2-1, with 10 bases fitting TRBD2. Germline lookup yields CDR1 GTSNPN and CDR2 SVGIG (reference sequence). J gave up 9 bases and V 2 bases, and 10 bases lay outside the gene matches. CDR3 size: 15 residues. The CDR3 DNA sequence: TGTGCCTGGAGTCTCGTAGCGGGAGGTGTGAGTGAGCAGTTCTTC. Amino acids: CAWSLVAGGVSEQFF.

The CDR3, as DNA: TGTGCCAGCAGCCAGCCCCGGGTTATCCAAGAGACCCAGTACTTC. Residues: CASSQPRVIQETQYF. V usage is TRBV7-9 and J usage is TRBJ2-5; D is ambiguous. The ends were cut back, 5 bases at V and 1 base at J, with 14 bases in the middle. Germline-derived CDR1 and CDR2 are SEHNR and FQNEAQ (reference sequence). This CDR3 is built from 15 residues.

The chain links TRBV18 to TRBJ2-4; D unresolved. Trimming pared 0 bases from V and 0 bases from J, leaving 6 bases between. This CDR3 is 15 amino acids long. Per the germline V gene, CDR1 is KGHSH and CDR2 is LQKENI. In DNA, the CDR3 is TGTGCCAGCTCACCACCAGGTTCAGCCAAAAACATTCAGTACTTC. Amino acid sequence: CASSPPGSAKNIQYF.